This T cell receptor beta chain was documented in a study of blood T cell repertoires in COVID-19. The wider study: The United States, Italy and Spain supplied acute and convalescent COVID-19 samples.

The method was immunoSEQ multiplex PCR; TCRdb's version includes in-frame clones alone and lacks a portion of them. In the table there are fewer than 150,000 clones, around 85% of which are singletons. This CDR3 contains 15 residues. V was pared by 2 bases and J by 5 bases, with 5 bases of the junction left unmatched. In germline, CDR1 is LGHNA, CDR2 YSLEER. This receptor was obtained from a human donor in a cohort sampled during active COVID-19. The source material was peripheral blood. The chain is built from TRBV4-3 and TRBJ2-5; 10 nucleotides line up with TRBD2. CDR3 residues: CASSQLAGAQETQYF. As DNA, the CDR3 is TGCGCCAGCAGCCAACTAGCGGGGGCTCAGGAGACCCAGTACTTC.